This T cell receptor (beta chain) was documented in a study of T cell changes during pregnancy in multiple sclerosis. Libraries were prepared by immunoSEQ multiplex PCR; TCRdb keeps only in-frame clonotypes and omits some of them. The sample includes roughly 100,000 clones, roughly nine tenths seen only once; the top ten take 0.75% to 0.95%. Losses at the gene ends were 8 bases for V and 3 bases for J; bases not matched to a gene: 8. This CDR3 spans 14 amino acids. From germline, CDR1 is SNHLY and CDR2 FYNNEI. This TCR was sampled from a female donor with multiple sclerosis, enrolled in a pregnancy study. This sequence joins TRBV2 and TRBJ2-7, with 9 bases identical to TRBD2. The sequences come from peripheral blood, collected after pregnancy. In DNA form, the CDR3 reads TGTGCCAGCGGTCTAGCGGGGACCCTCTACGAGCAGTACTTC. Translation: CASGLAGTLYEQYF.